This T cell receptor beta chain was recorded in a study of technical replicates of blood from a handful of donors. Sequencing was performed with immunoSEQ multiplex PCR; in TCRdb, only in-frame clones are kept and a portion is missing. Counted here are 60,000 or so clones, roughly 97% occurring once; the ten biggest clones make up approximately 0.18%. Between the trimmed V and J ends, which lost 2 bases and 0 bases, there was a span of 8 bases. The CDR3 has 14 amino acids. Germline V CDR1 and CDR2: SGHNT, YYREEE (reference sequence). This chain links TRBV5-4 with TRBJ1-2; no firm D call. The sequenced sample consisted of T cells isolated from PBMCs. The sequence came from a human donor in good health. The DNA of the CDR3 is TGTGCCAGCAGCTTTGGCAGTACTAACTATGGCTACACCTTC. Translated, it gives CASSFGSTNYGYTF. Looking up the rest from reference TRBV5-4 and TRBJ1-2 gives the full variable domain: ETGVTQSPTHLIKTRGQQVTLRCSSQSGHNTVSWYQQALGQGPQFIFQYYREEENGRGNFPPRFSGLQFPNYSSELNVNALELDDSALYLCASSFGSTNYGYTFGSGTRLTVV.